The next 30 T cell receptor beta chains were all read from a single sample in a study of T cell responses to AZD1222 COVID-19 vaccine. Measured with immunoSEQ multiplex PCR; TCRdb has only the in-frame clones, and not every one. This table holds more than 100,000 clones, 88% found once. This sample comprised peripheral blood, obtained on day 0 of AZD1222 vaccination. These receptors were obtained from an adult in good health.

The chain recombines TRBV9 with TRBJ1-1; no clear D. Germline CDR1 SGDLS, CDR2 YYNGEE. The CDR3 totals 14 residues. V was trimmed by 4 bases and J by 0 bases, leaving 10 bases between them. The CDR3: CASSPYGLNTEAFF. DNA for the CDR3: TGTGCCAGCAGCCCCTATGGGCTGAACACTGAAGCTTTCTTT.

This chain links TRBV27 with TRBJ1-1, with TRBD1 matching 9 bases. Germline CDR1 is MNHEY and CDR2 is SMNVEV (reference sequence). The V and J ends lost 6 bases and 10 bases, in that order; junction bases with no gene match: 9. The CDR3 loop spans 13 amino acids. The CDR3 reads CASRGQGVFVAFF. In DNA, the CDR3 is TGTGCCAGCAGGGGACAGGGTGTATTTGTAGCTTTCTTT.

The chain links TRBV18 to TRBJ2-1; the D gene is possibly TRBD2 (5 bases). Trimming removed 4 bases at V and 8 bases at J, with 21 bases between. The CDR3 has 16 amino acids. Germline loops: CDR1 KGHSH, CDR2 LQKENI. CDR3 sequence (DNA): TGTGCCAGCTCACTCGACCCACTTACACAGCGGCATGAGCAGTTCTTC. Its protein product is CASSLDPLTQRHEQFF.

The rearrangement joins TRBV19 to TRBJ1-5; TRBD1 agrees at 9 bases. The CDR3 covers 15 residues. V lost 5 bases and J lost 4; bases outside the gene matches: 6. The V gene's germline CDR1 is LNHDA and CDR2 SQIVND (reference sequence). The CDR3 coding sequence is TGTGCCAGTAGTTTACCGGGACAGGGTAATCAGCCCCAGCATTTT. Translating gives CASSLPGQGNQPQHF.

The gene calls are TRBV19 and TRBJ2-1; D possibly matches TRBD1 or TRBD2 (7 bases each). CDR3 size: 17 residues. The germline V gene has CDR1 LNHDA and CDR2 SQIVND (reference sequence). With 5 bases removed from V and 8 bases from J, the gap between germline ends came to 25 bases. CDR3 nucleotides: TGTGCCAGTAGTGCCGCAGGGGGTGCTAGCGGTTTGGATGAGCAGTTCTTC. It yields the protein CASSAAGGASGLDEQFF.

The chain uses TRBV19 and TRBJ1-5; 9 bases agree with TRBD1. V lost 5 bases, J lost 6 bases, and 2 bases stayed unmatched. Germline CDR1 reads LNHDA; CDR2 reads SQIVND (reference sequence). The CDR3 extends over 13 amino acids. CDR3 sequence reads: CASSATGGQPQHF. Here the CDR3 DNA reads TGTGCCAGTAGTGCGACAGGGGGTCAGCCCCAGCATTTT.

The chain joins TRBV7-9 to TRBJ1-5; maybe TRBD1 (5 bases). Germline V gene lookup returns CDR1 SEHNR and CDR2 FQNEAQ (reference sequence). Trimming took 5 bases from V and 1 from J, leaving 15 bases between them. This CDR3 has 16 amino acids. The CDR3 sequence: CASSRSGTQSNQPQHF. In DNA form, the CDR3 reads TGTGCCAGCAGCCGTAGCGGGACTCAAAGCAATCAGCCCCAGCATTTT.

This sequence joins TRBV3-1 (or the pseudogene TRBV3-2) and TRBJ2-1; 9 bases line up with TRBD1. CDR1 is LGHDT and CDR2 is YNNKEL in the germline V gene (reference sequence). The CDR3 covers 11 residues. J gave up 15 bases and V 4 bases, and 4 bases lay outside the gene matches. CDR3 in amino acids: CASSRDRELFF. In nucleotides, the CDR3 is TGTGCCAGCAGCCGGGACAGGGAGTTGTTCTTC.

In its sample, this clone was seen a few times. This rearrangement joins TRBV29-1 to TRBJ1-2; 7 bases agree with TRBD1. After removal of 2 bases from V and 8 bases from J, the junction contained 2 bases not matched to a gene. From germline, CDR1 is SQVTM and CDR2 ANQGSEA. The length of the CDR3 is 11 residues. The CDR3 DNA follows: TGCAGCGTTGAATTGGGACAGGGCTACACCTTC. Its translation is CSVELGQGYTF.

The chain combines TRBV5-1 with TRBJ1-1, with D possibly matching TRBD1 (5 bases). Trimming took off 0 bases at V and 4 bases at J, with 10 bases between the two ends. Germline CDR1 SGHRS, CDR2 YFSETQ. The CDR3 is made up of 14 amino acids. The CDR3 here is CASSLAGGSTEAFF. In DNA form, the CDR3 reads TGCGCCAGCAGCTTGGCCGGGGGAAGCACTGAAGCTTTCTTT.

V usage is TRBV12-3 or TRBV12-4 and J usage is TRBJ2-1; the D is unclear. V was pared by 2 bases and J by 7 bases, with 3 bases between. The CDR3 totals 11 residues. CDR3 sequence: CASSLMNEQFF. Here the CDR3 DNA reads TGTGCCAGCAGTTTAATGAATGAGCAGTTCTTC.

The chain joins TRBV10-3 to TRBJ2-3; D is perhaps TRBD1 (6 bases). The V gene's germline CDR1 is ENHRY and CDR2 SYGVKD. V lost 2 bases and J 9 bases, leaving 15 bases between the germline ends. The CDR3 loop spans 14 amino acids. The CDR3 sequence: CAISEPRAGETQYF. CDR3 nucleotide sequence: TGTGCCATCAGTGAGCCCAGGGCAGGGGAAACGCAGTATTTT.

The chain carries TRBV10-2 and TRBJ2-7; 7 bases align to TRBD2. Germline CDR1 WSHSY, CDR2 SAAADI. This CDR3 comprises 15 residues. With 10 bases clipped from V and 2 bases from J, the junction kept 14 bases outside the gene matches. The CDR3, as DNA: TGCGCCACCGGGGGGAGCAGCCCTATGCCCTACGAGCAGTACTTC. Translation: CATGGSSPMPYEQYF.

This sequence joins TRBV2 and TRBJ2-7, with a weak D call TRBD1 (6 bases). Deletions cut 7 bases from V and 3 bases from J, with 10 bases between. Germline CDR1 SNHLY, CDR2 FYNNEI. The CDR3 covers 12 residues. CDR3 bases: TGTGCCAGCACCGGGACATACTACGAGCAGTACTTC. This sequence encodes CASTGTYYEQYF.

This chain connects TRBV6-1 to TRBJ2-7; 8 bases match TRBD1. CDR1 is MNHNS and CDR2 is SASEGT in the germline V gene. The CDR3 spans 18 residues. Germline trimming cut 4 bases from V and 2 bases from J; bases unmatched to any gene: 16. CDR3 amino acids: CASSGPLADRVVPYEQYF. The CDR3 DNA reads TGTGCCAGCAGTGGACCCCTCGCGGACAGGGTTGTCCCCTACGAGCAGTACTTC.

The chain uses TRBV5-1 and TRBJ1-6; TRBD1 matches at 7 bases. With 5 bases clipped from V and 10 bases from J, the junction kept 15 bases outside the gene matches. The CDR3 length is 16 residues. CDR1 and CDR2 (germline): SGHRS, YFSETQ. Written as DNA, the CDR3 is TGCGCCAGCAGACCGGGTGACAGGGTGGGTCAGTCACCCCTCCACTTT. Its protein product is CASRPGDRVGQSPLHF.

A few counts support this clone. The chain combines TRBV3-1 (or the pseudogene TRBV3-2) with TRBJ2-1, with a weak D call TRBD2 (6 bases). V was clipped by 1 base and J by 0 bases, with 13 bases between them. Germline V CDR1 and CDR2: LGHDT, YNNKEL (reference sequence). This CDR3 is built from 17 residues. CDR3 sequence (DNA): TGTGCCAGCAGCCAAGGTGCTAGCGTTAGCTCCTACAATGAGCAGTTCTTC. Translation: CASSQGASVSSYNEQFF.

The chain links TRBV27 to TRBJ1-3; TRBD1 matches at 9 bases. The length of the CDR3 is 14 residues. Per the germline V gene, CDR1 is MNHEY and CDR2 is SMNVEV (reference sequence). The V gene end was trimmed by 10 bases and the J gene end by 3 bases; junction bases not matched to a gene: 7. CDR3 residues: CATKTGGFGNTIYF. CDR3 bases: TGTGCCACGAAAACAGGGGGCTTTGGAAACACCATATATTTT.

The rearrangement joins TRBV7-8 to TRBJ1-2; D gene unclear. Between the trimmed V and J ends, which lost 0 bases and 1 base, there was a span of 6 bases. This CDR3 region has 14 residues. CDR1 and CDR2 (germline): SGHVS, FQNEAQ. DNA for the CDR3: TGTGCCAGCAGCTTAGCGAACCATAACTATGGCTACACCTTC. Protein sequence: CASSLANHNYGYTF.

The CDR3 DNA sequence: TGTGCCAGCAGTTTGGTCAATAATTCACCCCTCCACTTT. Residues: CASSLVNNSPLHF. The rearrangement joins TRBV27 to TRBJ1-6; D is ambiguous. Germline CDR1 reads MNHEY; CDR2 reads SMNVEV (reference sequence). Trimming removed 3 bases from V and 5 bases from J, with 5 bases in between. The CDR3 consists of 13 residues.

The chain recombines TRBV5-1 with TRBJ1-6; 8 nucleotides align to TRBD1. CDR3 length equals 17 residues. Germline CDR1 is SGHRS and CDR2 is YFSETQ. J lost 0 bases, V lost 5 bases, and 7 bases had no gene match. CDR3 residues: CASSTGQANSYNSPLHF. CDR3 in DNA: TGCGCCAGCAGTACGGGACAGGCGAACTCCTATAATTCACCCCTCCACTTT.

The CDR3 sequence: CASSPPDRGTEAFF. CDR3 in DNA: TGTGCCAGCAGCCCTCCGGACAGGGGCACTGAAGCTTTCTTT. This sequence joins TRBV7-2 and TRBJ1-1, with 9 bases that match TRBD1. Germline CDR1 and CDR2: SGHTA and FQGNSA. This CDR3 has 14 amino acids. The V gene end was trimmed by 5 bases and the J gene end by 4 bases; junction bases not matched to a gene: 5.

The rearrangement links TRBV3-1 (or the pseudogene TRBV3-2) to TRBJ1-4; perhaps TRBD1 as D (6 bases). Germline V gives CDR1 LGHDT, CDR2 YNNKEL (reference sequence). Trimming shortened V by 0 bases and J by 7 bases, and 15 bases separated the two germline ends. The CDR3 has 16 residues. CDR3 DNA: TGTGCCAGCAGCCAAGATCTAAAGGGGGTAAGTGAAAAACTGTTTTTT. This encodes CASSQDLKGVSEKLFF.

The V gene is TRBV5-1, the J gene TRBJ2-5; D might be TRBD2 (6 bases). The CDR3 covers 13 residues. Germline V gene data show CDR1 as SGHRS and CDR2 as YFSETQ. The V and J ends lost 4 bases and 2 bases respectively, with 9 bases between them. In DNA, the CDR3 is TGCGCCAGCAGCATCGGGACTCAAGAGACCCAGTACTTC. Translation gives CASSIGTQETQYF.

The chain recombines TRBV27 with TRBJ1-4; tentative D call: TRBD1 (6 bases). V lost 5 bases and J 4 bases, leaving 14 bases between the germline ends. The CDR3 length is 15 residues. CDR1 is MNHEY, CDR2 SMNVEV, per germline (reference sequence). CDR3 sequence (DNA): TGTGCCAGCAGTCCCGGACAGCGAGATAATGAAAAACTGTTTTTT. Translated: CASSPGQRDNEKLFF.

The V gene is TRBV3-1 (or the pseudogene TRBV3-2), the J gene TRBJ2-7; a possible D gene is TRBD1 (6 bases). The germline V gene encodes CDR1 LGHDT and CDR2 YNNKEL (reference sequence). The germline V and J ends were trimmed by 4 bases and 0 bases, with 13 bases remaining between them. This CDR3 contains 15 residues. CDR3 protein: CASSLLDRSSYEQYF. Written as DNA, the CDR3 is TGTGCCAGCAGCCTCCTAGACAGGTCCTCCTACGAGCAGTACTTC.

With respect to this clone: Other DNA sequences of this sample code for an identical CDR3. The rearrangement links TRBV6-2 or TRBV6-3 to TRBJ1-5, with TRBD1 identical over 8 bases. The CDR3 has 15 amino acids. CDR1 MNHEY and CDR2 SVGEGT come from the germline V gene. Unmatched junction bases numbered 3, after V lost 3 bases and J lost 2 bases. The CDR3 nucleotides are TGTGCCAGCAGTTATTCAGGGGGCGGCAATCAGCCCCAGCATTTT. This codes for CASSYSGGGNQPQHF.

The chain combines TRBV4-1 with TRBJ2-7, with TRBD1 matching 9 bases. The germline gives CDR1 MGHRA, CDR2 YSYEKL. V gave up 0 bases and J gave up 0 bases; unmatched junction bases: 12. This CDR3 region has 19 residues. The CDR3, as DNA: TGCGCCAGCAGCCAAGATCTTGGACAGGGGCCGGCGAGCTCCTACGAGCAGTACTTC. Its protein is CASSQDLGQGPASSYEQYF.

This clone was observed once. The CDR3 loop reads CASSLPRGGEGGGEQFF. The CDR3 DNA reads as TGTGCCAGCAGTTTACCCCGCGGGGGGGAAGGGGGTGGTGAGCAGTTCTTC. The genes are TRBV27 and TRBJ2-1; TRBD2 matches 9 bases. Germline V gene lookup returns CDR1 MNHEY and CDR2 SMNVEV (reference sequence). Germline trimming cut 2 bases from V and 9 bases from J; bases unmatched to any gene: 14. The CDR3 runs 17 residues.

The chain links TRBV6-5 to TRBJ2-7; perhaps TRBD1 as D (6 bases). The germline V gene has CDR1 MNHEY and CDR2 SVGAGI. The CDR3 is made up of 14 amino acids. V lost 5 bases, J lost 5 bases, and 16 bases lay in between. Here the CDR3 DNA reads TGTGCCAGCAGTCATATTACACAGGGAAACGAGCAGTACTTC. It specifies CASSHITQGNEQYF.